The clone carrying this T cell receptor beta chain has only a few counts. The sample belongs to a study of blood T cells in healthy people across ages. Through a sample-barcoded 5' primer and a J-beta primer mix, a second PCR was run for roughly 7 to 11 cycles. One entry per CDR3 protein results from TCRdb running MiXCR on the 5' RACE reads. The sample has roughly 1,000,000 distinct CDR3 sequences; approximately 26% are singletons. Germline V gene lookup returns CDR1 LGHNT and CDR2 FRNRAP. The length of the CDR3 is 13 residues. Trimming left V 1 base short and J 2 bases short, with 5 bases between. These data are also associated with another study on T cells of mothers and their children. That work states: Donation came from a few healthy Caucasian mothers together with their six children.

The sample was blood. This chain links TRBV12-5 with TRBJ2-5; D is unresolved. The sequence derives from a girl aged 2-9 years in good health. The CDR3, as DNA: TGTGCTAGTGGTTTGGGACGGCAAGAGACCCAGTACTTC. It yields the protein CASGLGRQETQYF.